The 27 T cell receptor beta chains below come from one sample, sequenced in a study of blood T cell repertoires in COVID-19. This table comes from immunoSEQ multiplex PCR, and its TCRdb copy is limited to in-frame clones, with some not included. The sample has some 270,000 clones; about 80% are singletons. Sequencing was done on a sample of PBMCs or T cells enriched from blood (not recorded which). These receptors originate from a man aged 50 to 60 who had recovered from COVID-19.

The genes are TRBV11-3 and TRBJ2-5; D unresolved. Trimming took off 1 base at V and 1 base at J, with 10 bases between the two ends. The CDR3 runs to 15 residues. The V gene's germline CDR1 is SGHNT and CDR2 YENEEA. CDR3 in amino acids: CASSLVPRPQETQYF. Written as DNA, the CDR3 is TGTGCCAGCAGCTTAGTTCCCAGGCCCCAAGAGACCCAGTACTTC.

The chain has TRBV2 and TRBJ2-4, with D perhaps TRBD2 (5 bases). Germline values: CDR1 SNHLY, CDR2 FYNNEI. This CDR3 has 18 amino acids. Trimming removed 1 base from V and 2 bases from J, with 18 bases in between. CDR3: CASSEVPVREETKNIQYF. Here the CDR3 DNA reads TGTGCCAGCAGTGAAGTTCCGGTCCGGGAAGAAACCAAAAACATTCAGTACTTC.

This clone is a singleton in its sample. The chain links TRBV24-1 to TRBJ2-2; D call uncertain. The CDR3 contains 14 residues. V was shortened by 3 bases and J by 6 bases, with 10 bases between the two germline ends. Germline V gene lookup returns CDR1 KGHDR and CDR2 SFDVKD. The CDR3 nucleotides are TGTGCCACCAGTGATCCTAGTGTTCCCGGGGAGCTGTTTTTT. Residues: CATSDPSVPGELFF.

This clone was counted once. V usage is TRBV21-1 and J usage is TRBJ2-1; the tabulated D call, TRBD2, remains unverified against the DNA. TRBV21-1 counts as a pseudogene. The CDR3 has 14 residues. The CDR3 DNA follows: TGTGCCAGCAGGGGGACTAGCGGGAACAATGAGCAGTTCTTC. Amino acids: CASRGTSGNNEQFF.

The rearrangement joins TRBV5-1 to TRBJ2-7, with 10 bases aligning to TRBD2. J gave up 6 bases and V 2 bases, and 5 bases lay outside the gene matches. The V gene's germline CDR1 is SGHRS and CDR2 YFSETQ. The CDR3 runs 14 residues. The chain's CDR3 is CASSLPGLATEQYF. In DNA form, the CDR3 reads TGCGCCAGCAGCTTACCGGGACTAGCGACCGAGCAGTACTTC.

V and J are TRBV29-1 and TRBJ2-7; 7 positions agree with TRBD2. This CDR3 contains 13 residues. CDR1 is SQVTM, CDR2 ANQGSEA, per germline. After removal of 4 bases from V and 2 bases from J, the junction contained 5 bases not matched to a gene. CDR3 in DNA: TGCAGCGTTGTTGGCGGGAGCGCCTACGAGCAGTACTTC. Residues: CSVVGGSAYEQYF.

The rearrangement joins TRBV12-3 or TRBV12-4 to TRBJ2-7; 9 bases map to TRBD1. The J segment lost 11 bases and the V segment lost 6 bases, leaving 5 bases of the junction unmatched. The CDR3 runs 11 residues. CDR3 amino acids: CASSQGQGKYF. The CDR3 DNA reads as TGTGCCAGCAGCCAAGGACAGGGGAAGTACTTC.

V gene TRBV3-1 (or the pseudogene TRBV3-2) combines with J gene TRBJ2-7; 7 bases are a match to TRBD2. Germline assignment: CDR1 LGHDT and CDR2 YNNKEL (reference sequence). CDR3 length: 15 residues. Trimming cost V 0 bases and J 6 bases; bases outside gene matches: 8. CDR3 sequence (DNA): TGTGCCAGCAGCCAAGATCCTAGCGGCCTCCGCGAGCAGTACTTC. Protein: CASSQDPSGLREQYF.

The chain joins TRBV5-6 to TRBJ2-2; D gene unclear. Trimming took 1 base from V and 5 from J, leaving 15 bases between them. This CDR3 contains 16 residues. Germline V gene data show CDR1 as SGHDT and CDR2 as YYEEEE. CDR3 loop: CASSLPPFQRTGELFF. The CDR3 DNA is TGTGCCAGCAGCTTGCCCCCATTCCAGAGGACCGGGGAGCTGTTTTTT.

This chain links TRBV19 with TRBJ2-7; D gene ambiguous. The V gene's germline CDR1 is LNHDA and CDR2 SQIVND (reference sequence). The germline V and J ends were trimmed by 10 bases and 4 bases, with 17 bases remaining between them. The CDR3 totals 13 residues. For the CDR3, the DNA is TGTGCCACCCCCAGCGTTTTAGGTTACGAGCAGTACTTC. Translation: CATPSVLGYEQYF.

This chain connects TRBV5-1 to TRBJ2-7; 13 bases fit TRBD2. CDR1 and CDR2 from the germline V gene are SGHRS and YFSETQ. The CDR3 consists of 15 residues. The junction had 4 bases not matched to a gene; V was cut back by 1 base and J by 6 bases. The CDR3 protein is CASSLKLAGGTEQYF. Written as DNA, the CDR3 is TGCGCCAGCAGCTTGAAACTAGCGGGAGGGACCGAGCAGTACTTC.

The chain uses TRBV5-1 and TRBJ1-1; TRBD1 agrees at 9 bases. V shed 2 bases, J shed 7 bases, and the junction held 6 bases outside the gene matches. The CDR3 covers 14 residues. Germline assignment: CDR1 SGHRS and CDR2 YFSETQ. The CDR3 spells CASSFRDRASEAFF. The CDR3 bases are TGCGCCAGCAGCTTCCGGGACAGGGCGAGTGAAGCTTTCTTT. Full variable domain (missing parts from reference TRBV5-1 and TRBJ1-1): KAGVTQTPRYLIKTRGQQVTLSCSPISGHRSVSWYQQTPGQGLQFLFEYFSETQRNKGNFPGRFSGRQFSNSRSEMNVSTLELGDSALYLCASSFRDRASEAFFGQGTRLTVV.

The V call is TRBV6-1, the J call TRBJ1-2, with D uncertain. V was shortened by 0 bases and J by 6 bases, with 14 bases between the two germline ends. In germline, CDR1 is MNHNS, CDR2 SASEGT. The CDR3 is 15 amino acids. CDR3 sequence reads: CASSEANRYYNGYTF. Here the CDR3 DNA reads TGTGCCAGCAGTGAAGCCAACAGATATTACAATGGCTACACCTTC.

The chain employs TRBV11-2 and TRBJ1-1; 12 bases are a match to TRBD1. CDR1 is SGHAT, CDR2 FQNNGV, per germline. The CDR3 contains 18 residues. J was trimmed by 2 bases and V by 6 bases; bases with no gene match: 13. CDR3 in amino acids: CASRQIRGTGGINTEAFF. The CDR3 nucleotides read TGTGCCAGCAGGCAAATCCGGGGGACAGGGGGCATAAACACTGAAGCTTTCTTT.

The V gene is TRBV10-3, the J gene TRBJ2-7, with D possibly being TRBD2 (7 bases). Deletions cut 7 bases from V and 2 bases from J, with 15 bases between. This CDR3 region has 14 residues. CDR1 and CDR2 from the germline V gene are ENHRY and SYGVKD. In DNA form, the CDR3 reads TGTGCCATCAAGGGGGGGGGCAACCCCTACGAGCAGTACTTC. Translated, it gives CAIKGGGNPYEQYF.

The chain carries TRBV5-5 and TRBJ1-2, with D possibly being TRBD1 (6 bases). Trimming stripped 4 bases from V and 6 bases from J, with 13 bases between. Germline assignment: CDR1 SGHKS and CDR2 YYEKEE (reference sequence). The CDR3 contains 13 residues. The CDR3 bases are TGTGCCAGCAGCAACAGGGAGACCAATGGCTACACCTTC. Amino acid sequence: CASSNRETNGYTF.

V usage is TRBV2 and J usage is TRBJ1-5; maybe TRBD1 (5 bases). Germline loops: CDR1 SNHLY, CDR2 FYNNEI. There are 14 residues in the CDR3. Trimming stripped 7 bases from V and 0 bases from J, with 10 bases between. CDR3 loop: CASTQRGSNQPQHF. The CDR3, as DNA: TGTGCCAGCACCCAAAGGGGTAGCAATCAGCCCCAGCATTTT.

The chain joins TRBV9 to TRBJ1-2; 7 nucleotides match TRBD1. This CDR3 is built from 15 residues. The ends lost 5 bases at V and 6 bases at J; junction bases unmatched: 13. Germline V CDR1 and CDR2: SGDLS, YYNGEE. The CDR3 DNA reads TGTGCCAGCAGACAAGAAGGGGGCTGGCGCGATGGCTACACCTTC. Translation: CASRQEGGWRDGYTF.

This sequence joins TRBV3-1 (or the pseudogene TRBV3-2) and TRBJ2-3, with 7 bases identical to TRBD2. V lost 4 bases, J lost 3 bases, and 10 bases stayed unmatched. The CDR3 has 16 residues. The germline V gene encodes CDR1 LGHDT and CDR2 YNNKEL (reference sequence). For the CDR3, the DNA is TGTGCCAGCAGCCCTCTGCGGGGGTTGATAACAGATACGCAGTATTTT. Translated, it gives CASSPLRGLITDTQYF.

The CDR3 reads CSALAGDEQFF. The CDR3 nucleotides are TGCAGTGCTCTAGCGGGGGACGAGCAGTTCTTC. V and J are TRBV20-1 and TRBJ2-1; 10 nucleotides align to TRBD2. V was clipped by 5 bases and J by 10 bases; unmatched bases: 2. Per germline, CDR1 DFQATT and CDR2 SNEGSKA (reference sequence). This CDR3 is built from 11 residues.

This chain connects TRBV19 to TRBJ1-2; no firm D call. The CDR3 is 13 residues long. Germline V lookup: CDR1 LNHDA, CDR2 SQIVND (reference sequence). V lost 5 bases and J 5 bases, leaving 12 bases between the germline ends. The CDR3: CASSPGGRYGYTF. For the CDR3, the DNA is TGTGCCAGTAGTCCGGGTGGGAGGTATGGCTACACCTTC.

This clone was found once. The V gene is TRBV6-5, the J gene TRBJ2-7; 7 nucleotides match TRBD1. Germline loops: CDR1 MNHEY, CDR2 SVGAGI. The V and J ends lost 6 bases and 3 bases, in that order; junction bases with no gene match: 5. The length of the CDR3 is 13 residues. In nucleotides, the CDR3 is TGTGCCAGCAGCGATCAGGGGGACTACGAGCAGTACTTC. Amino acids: CASSDQGDYEQYF.

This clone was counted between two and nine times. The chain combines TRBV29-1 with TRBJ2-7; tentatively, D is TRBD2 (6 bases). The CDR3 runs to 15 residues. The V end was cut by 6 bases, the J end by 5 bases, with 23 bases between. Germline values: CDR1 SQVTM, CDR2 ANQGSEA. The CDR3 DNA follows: TGCAGCGTGCAGGGAGCCTTCGGGTGGGGGGACGAGCAGTACTTC. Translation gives CSVQGAFGWGDEQYF.

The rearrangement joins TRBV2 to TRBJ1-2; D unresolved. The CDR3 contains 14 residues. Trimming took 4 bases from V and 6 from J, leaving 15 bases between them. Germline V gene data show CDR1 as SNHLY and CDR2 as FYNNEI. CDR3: CASSVPGRGDGYTF. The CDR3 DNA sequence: TGTGCCAGCAGTGTACCGGGGAGAGGCGATGGCTACACCTTC.

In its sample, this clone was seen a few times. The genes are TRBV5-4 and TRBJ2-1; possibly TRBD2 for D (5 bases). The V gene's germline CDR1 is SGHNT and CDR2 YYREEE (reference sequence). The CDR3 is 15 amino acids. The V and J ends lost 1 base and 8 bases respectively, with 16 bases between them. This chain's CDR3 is CASSLQGRAADEQFF. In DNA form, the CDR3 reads TGTGCCAGCAGCTTGCAAGGGAGAGCCGCTGATGAGCAGTTCTTC.

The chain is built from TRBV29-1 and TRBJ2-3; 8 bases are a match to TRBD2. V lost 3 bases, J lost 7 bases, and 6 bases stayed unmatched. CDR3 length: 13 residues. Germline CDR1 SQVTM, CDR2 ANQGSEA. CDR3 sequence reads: CSVEGGGWNTQYF. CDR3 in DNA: TGCAGCGTTGAGGGCGGGGGGTGGAATACGCAGTATTTT.

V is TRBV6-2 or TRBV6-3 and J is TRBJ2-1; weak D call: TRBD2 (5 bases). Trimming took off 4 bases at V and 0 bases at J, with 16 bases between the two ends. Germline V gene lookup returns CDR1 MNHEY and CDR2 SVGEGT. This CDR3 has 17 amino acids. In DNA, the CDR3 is TGTGCCAGCAGTTCTGGACTTCTACTGAGCTCCTACAATGAGCAGTTCTTC. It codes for CASSSGLLLSSYNEQFF.